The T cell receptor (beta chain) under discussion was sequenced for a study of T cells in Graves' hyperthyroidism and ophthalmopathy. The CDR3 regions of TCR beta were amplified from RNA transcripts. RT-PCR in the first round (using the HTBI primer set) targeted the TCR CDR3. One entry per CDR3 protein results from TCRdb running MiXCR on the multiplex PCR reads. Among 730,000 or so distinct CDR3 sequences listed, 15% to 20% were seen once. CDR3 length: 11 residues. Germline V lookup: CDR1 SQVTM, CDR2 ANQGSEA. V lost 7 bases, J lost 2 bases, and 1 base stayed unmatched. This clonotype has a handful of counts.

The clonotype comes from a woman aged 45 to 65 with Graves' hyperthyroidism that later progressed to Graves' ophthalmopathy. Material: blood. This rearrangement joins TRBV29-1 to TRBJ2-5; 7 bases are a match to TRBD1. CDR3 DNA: TGCAGCGAGGGACAGCAAGAGACCCAGTACTTC. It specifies CSEGQQETQYF.